Given below is one T cell receptor (beta chain) in context. The antigen is undetermined. The assay was immunoSEQ multiplex PCR, and TCRdb's table has in-frame clones only and misses some. The sample carries about 4,200 clones, around two thirds recorded once. The selected patients with pancreatic ductal adenocarcinoma had surgery but no neoadjuvant therapy. V gave up 5 bases and J gave up 7 bases, with 12 bases separating them. The CDR3 consists of 13 residues. Germline CDR1 and CDR2: SGHAT and FQNNGV. These data belong to a study of T cells in pancreatic ductal adenocarcinoma. Overall study results and limits: Compared with tumor, blood showed more total productive templates and approximately 8-fold more clonotypes. No significant tumor-blood clonality difference; means were about 0.12 and 0.073. Enrichment of CD45RO+ effector over naive T cells in tumors may bias clonality.

The specimen sequenced was pancreatic tumor tissue. The TCR was taken from a human donor with pancreatic ductal adenocarcinoma. The chain links TRBV11-2 to TRBJ1-5; D gene ambiguous. CDR3 region: CASSLTPGQPQHF. CDR3 sequence (DNA): TGTGCCAGCAGCCTGACCCCCGGACAGCCCCAGCATTTT. The whole variable domain, filled in from reference TRBV11-2 and TRBJ1-5, reads EAGVAQSPRYKIIEKRQSVAFWCNPISGHATLYWYQQILGQGPKLLIQFQNNGVVDDSQLPKDRFSAERLKGVDSTLKIQPAKLEDSAVYLCASSLTPGQPQHFGDGTRLSIL.